This paragraph covers one TCR beta chain sequence. The data are from a study of blood T cell repertoires in COVID-19. Background on the study: Both acute and convalescent COVID-19 samples were obtained from the United States, Italy and Spain. PBMCs, B-cell-depleted T cells, or T cells provided the cDNA or gDNA that made up the material.

Original analysis: The assay estimated nucleated cells by amplifying reference gene primers. Profiled with immunoSEQ multiplex PCR; TCRdb holds only in-frame clones, not every one. V and J calls and clone size come straight from that table; D and trimming were deduced from the DNA. This table holds nearly 85,000 clones, 83% found once. With V trimmed by 3 bases and J by 4 bases, 7 bases remained unmatched. Germline CDR1 is SGHNT and CDR2 is YYREEE (reference sequence). This CDR3 spans 15 amino acids. Material for sequencing was peripheral blood. The V gene is TRBV5-4, the J gene TRBJ2-3, with 8 bases lining up with TRBD2. The source of this sequence is a woman aged 60-75 years with acute or convalescent COVID-19. The CDR3 sequence is CASSSKAGASDTQYF. The CDR3 region has the DNA TGTGCCAGCAGCTCAAAAGCGGGAGCATCAGATACGCAGTATTTT.